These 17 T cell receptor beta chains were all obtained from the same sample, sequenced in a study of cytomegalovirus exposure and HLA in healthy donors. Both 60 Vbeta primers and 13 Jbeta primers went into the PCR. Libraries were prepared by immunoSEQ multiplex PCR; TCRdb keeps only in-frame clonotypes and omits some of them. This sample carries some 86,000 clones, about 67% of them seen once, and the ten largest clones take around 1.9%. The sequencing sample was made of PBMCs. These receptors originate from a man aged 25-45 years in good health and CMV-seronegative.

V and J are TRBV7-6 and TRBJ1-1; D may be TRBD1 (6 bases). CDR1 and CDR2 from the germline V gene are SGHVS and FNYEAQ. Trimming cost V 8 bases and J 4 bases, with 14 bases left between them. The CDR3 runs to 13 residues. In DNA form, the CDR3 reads TGTGCCAGCCAGGAACAGGGAAGCACTGAAGCTTTCTTT. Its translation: CASQEQGSTEAFF.

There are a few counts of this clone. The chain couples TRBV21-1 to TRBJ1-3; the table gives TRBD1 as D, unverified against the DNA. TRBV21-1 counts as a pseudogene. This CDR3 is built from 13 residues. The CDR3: CASARYSGNTIYF. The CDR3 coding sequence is TGTGCCAGCGCCAGGTACTCTGGAAACACCATATATTTT.

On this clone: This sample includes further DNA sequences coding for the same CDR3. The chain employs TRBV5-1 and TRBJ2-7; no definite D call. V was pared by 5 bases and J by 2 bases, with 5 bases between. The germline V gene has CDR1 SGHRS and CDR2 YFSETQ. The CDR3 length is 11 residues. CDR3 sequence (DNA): TGCGCCAGCAGTTCAACCTACGAGCAGTACTTC. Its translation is CASSSTYEQYF.

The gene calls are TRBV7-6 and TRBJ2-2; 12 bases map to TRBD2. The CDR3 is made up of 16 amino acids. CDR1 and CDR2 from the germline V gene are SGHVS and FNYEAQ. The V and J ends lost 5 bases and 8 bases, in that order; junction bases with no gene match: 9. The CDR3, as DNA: TGTGCCAGCAGCCAGAGACTAGCGGGAGAACGGGGGGAGCTGTTTTTT. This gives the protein CASSQRLAGERGELFF.

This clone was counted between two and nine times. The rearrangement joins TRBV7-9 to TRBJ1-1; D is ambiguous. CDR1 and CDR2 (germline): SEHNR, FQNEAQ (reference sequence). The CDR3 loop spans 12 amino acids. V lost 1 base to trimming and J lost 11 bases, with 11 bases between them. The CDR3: CASSLDQHGAFF. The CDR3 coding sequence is TGTGCCAGCAGCTTAGACCAGCACGGGGCTTTCTTT.

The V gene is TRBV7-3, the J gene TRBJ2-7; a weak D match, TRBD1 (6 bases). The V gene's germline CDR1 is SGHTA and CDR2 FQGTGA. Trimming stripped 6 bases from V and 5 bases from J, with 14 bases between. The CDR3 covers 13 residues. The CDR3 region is CASSRTGSHEQYF. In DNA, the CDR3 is TGTGCCAGCAGTCGTACAGGGTCCCACGAGCAGTACTTC.

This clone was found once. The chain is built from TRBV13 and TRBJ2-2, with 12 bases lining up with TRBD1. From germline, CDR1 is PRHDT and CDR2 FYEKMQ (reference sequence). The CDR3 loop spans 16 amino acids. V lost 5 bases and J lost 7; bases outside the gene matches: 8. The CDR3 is CASSPYGTGGFGELFF. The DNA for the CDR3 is TGTGCCAGCAGCCCGTACGGGACAGGGGGCTTCGGGGAGCTGTTTTTT.

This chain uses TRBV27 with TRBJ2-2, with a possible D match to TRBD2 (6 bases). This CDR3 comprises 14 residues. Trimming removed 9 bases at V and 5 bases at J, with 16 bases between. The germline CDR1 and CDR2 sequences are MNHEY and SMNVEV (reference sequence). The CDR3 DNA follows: TGTGCCAGTTGCCATCGGGGGTGGACCGGGGAGCTGTTTTTT. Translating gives CASCHRGWTGELFF.

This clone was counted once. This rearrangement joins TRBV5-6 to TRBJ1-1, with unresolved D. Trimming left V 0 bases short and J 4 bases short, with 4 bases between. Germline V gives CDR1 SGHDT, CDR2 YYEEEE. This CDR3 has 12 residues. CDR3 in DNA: TGTGCCAGCAGCTTGGCCCGCACTGAAGCTTTCTTT. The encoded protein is CASSLARTEAFF.

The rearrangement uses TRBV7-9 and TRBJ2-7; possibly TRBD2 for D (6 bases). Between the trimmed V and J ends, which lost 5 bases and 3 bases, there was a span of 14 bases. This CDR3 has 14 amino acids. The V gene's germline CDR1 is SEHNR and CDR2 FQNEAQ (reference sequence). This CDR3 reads CASSPPGLLYEQYF. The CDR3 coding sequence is TGTGCCAGCAGCCCCCCGGGACTCCTCTACGAGCAGTACTTC.

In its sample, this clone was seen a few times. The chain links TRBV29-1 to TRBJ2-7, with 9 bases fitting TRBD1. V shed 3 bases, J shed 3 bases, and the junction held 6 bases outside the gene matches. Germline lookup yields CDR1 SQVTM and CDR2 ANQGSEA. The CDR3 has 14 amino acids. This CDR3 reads CSVEGTGTDYEQYF. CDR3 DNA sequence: TGCAGCGTTGAGGGGACAGGGACAGACTACGAGCAGTACTTC.

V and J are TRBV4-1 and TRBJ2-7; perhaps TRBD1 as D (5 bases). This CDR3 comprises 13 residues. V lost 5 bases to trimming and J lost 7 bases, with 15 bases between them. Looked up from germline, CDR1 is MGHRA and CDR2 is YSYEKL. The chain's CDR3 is CASSYSRVREQYF. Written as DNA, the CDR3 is TGCGCCAGCAGCTATTCCAGGGTGAGGGAGCAGTACTTC.

The CDR3 DNA is TGTGCCAGCAGCCCTCGGAAGGGGGCGTCGGATCAGCCCCAGCATTTT. Amino acids: CASSPRKGASDQPQHF. V gene TRBV4-2 combines with J gene TRBJ1-5; TRBD1 agrees at 7 bases. Germline V gene sequence: CDR1 LGHNA, CDR2 YNFKEQ. The CDR3 sequence is 16 residues long. Germline trimming cut 4 bases from V and 5 bases from J; bases unmatched to any gene: 11.

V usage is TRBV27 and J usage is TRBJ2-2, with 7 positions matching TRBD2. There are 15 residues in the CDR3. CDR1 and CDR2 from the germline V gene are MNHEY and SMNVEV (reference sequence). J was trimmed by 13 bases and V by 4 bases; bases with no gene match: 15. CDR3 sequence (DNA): TGTGCCAGCAGTTGGGGACGCGGGGGTTATGGCGGGCTGTTTTTT. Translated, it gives CASSWGRGGYGGLFF.

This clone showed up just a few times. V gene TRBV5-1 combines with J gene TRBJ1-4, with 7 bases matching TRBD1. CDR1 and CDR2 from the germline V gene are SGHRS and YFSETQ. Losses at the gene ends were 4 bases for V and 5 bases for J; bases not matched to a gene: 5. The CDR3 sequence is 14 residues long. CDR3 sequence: CASSPTGINEKLFF. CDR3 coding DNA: TGCGCCAGCAGCCCGACAGGGATAAATGAAAAACTGTTTTTT. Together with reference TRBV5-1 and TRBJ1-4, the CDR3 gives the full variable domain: KAGVTQTPRYLIKTRGQQVTLSCSPISGHRSVSWYQQTPGQGLQFLFEYFSETQRNKGNFPGRFSGRQFSNSRSEMNVSTLELGDSALYLCASSPTGINEKLFFGSGTQLSVL.

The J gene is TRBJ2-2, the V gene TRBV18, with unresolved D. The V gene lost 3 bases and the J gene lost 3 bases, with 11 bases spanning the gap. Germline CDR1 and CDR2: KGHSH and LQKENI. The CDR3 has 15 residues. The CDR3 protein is CASSPLLGDTGELFF. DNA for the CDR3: TGTGCCAGCTCACCTTTATTAGGAGACACCGGGGAGCTGTTTTTT.

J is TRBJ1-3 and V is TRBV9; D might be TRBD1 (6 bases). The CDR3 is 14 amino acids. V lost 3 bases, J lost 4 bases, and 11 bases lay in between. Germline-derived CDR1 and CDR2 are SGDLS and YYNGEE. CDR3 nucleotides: TGTGCCAGCAGCGCAGGGGATATGGGAAACACCATATATTTT. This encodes CASSAGDMGNTIYF.